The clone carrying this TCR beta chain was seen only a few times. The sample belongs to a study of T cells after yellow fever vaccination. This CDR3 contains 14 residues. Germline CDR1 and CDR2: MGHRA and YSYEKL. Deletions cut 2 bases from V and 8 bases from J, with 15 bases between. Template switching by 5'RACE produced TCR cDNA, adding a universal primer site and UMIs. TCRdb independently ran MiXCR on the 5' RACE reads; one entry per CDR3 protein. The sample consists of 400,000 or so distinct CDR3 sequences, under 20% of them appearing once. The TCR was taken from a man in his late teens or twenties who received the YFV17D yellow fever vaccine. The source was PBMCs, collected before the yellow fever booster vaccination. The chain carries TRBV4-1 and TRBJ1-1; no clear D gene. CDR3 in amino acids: CASSQPGRGVEAFF. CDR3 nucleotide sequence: TGCGCCAGCAGCCAACCCGGACGGGGTGTAGAAGCTTTCTTT.